This TCR beta chain was sequenced in a study of T-cell memory formation after mild COVID-19. Whole-study context: For the most part, TCR clusters were specific to one donor.

General study results and limits: Mostly located in CM and EM were contracting CD4+ clones, with contracting CD8+ clones located in EMRA. Pre-infection memory harbored some responding clones, suggesting cross-reactive memory joined.

Per the germline V gene, CDR1 is SEHNR and CDR2 is FQNEAQ (reference sequence). This CDR3 has 15 amino acids. V lost 5 bases, J lost 6 bases, and 18 bases lay in between. TCRdb re-called the 5' RACE reads with MiXCR, one entry per CDR3 protein. The sample contains about 320,000 distinct CDR3 sequences, around an eighth of which appear only once. This clonotype occurred a few times. The antigen is unknown. The chain recombines TRBV7-9 with TRBJ2-3; tentative D call: TRBD2 (6 bases). The sample taken for sequencing was PBMCs or a T cell subset sorted from them (not recorded which). The clonotype originates from a young man who had mild COVID-19 (a few samples of this study predate the infection). Cell type and time point are not known. The CDR3 reads CASSVSGGVWDTQYF. CDR3 DNA: TGTGCCAGCAGCGTTAGCGGCGGGGTCTGGGATACGCAGTATTTT.